A selection of T cell receptor beta chains follows, all from one sample in a study of regulatory and conventional T cells in RAG deficiency. The protocol was immunoSEQ multiplex PCR, while the TCRdb copy is restricted to in-frame clones and leaves out a portion. This table has 20,000 or so clones, just under 95% appearing once. The sample was also reused in another study, on regulatory T cells.

The sample comprised CD4+ T cells sorted from blood. The receptors originated from a human donor in good health. The CDR3 runs from the conserved cysteine through the conserved F or W. Each record gives: D gene, J gene, clone size, CDR3 length, V gene, CDR3 DNA, CDR3 protein. D genes are given only for firm matches. Size tells how often a clone was seen (once, few, many) or the class of an expanded clone, and some rows leave it out.

D: .; J: TRBJ2-7; size: .; length: 14; V: TRBV6-5; DNA: TGTGCCAGCAGTCACACACACGTTACCTACGAGCAGTACTTC; CDR3: CASSHTHVTYEQYF
D: TRBD2; J: TRBJ2-1; size: .; length: 15; V: TRBV28; DNA: TGTGCCAGCAGTTTGGAACTAGCGGGAGTGAATGAGCAGTTCTTC; CDR3: CASSLELAGVNEQFF
D: TRBD2; J: TRBJ2-1; size: .; length: 16; V: TRBV7-2; DNA: TGTGCCAGCAGCCCCCGCTGGGGCGGGGGCTACAATGAGCAGTTCTTC; CDR3: CASSPRWGGGYNEQFF
D: TRBD2; J: TRBJ2-1; size: .; length: 16; V: TRBV5-8; DNA: TGTGCCAGCAGCACTCCGGGACTAGCGGGGTTGAATGAGCAGTTCTTC; CDR3: CASSTPGLAGLNEQFF
D: TRBD2; J: TRBJ2-7; size: .; length: 15; V: TRBV5-1; DNA: TGCGCCAGCAGCTTGACTAGCGGGGGGGCCTACGAGCAGTACTTC; CDR3: CASSLTSGGAYEQYF
D: .; J: TRBJ1-5; size: once; length: 17; V: TRBV28; DNA: TGTGCCAGCAGTCCCCGGACAGCAAAGCATTCAGGACAGCCCCAGCATTTT; CDR3: CASSPRTAKHSGQPQHF
D: .; J: TRBJ1-2; size: .; length: 20; V: TRBV2; DNA: TGTGCCAGCAGTGATTTGGGGCAGTCCTTCAGCCTCATGTGGGTCGATGGCTACACCTTC; CDR3: CASSDLGQSFSLMWVDGYTF
D: .; J: TRBJ1-6; size: .; length: 16; V: TRBV4-1; DNA: TGCGCCAGCAGCCAAGACAGCCACTCCTATAATTCACCCCTCCACTTT; CDR3: CASSQDSHSYNSPLHF
D: .; J: TRBJ2-7; size: .; length: 15; V: TRBV6-1; DNA: TGTGCCAGCAGTGAAAGGGCAGGGATGATCTACGAGCAGTACTTC; CDR3: CASSERAGMIYEQYF
D: .; J: TRBJ1-1; size: .; length: 15; V: TRBV5-4; DNA: TGTGCCAGCAGCTTTCCCGGGACCGTGAACACTGAAGCTTTCTTT; CDR3: CASSFPGTVNTEAFF
D: .; J: TRBJ1-2; size: .; length: 15; V: TRBV5-5; DNA: TGTGCCAGCAGCTTGACCGGGACCGACATCTATGGCTACACCTTC; CDR3: CASSLTGTDIYGYTF
D: .; J: TRBJ1-2; size: .; length: 13; V: TRBV7-9; DNA: TGTGCCAGCAGCTTACCGGGAAACTATGGCTACACCTTC; CDR3: CASSLPGNYGYTF
D: .; J: TRBJ2-3; size: .; length: 13; V: TRBV28; DNA: TGTGCCAGCAGTTGGTTAGCTGCAGATACGCAGTATTTT; CDR3: CASSWLAADTQYF
D: .; J: TRBJ1-2; size: .; length: 14; V: TRBV18; DNA: TGTGCCAGCTCAGAGACACGAAACCAACATGGCTACACCTTC; CDR3: CASSETRNQHGYTF
D: .; J: TRBJ2-2; size: .; length: 13; V: TRBV10-3; DNA: TGTGCCATCCAGGCGGGGAACACCGGGGAGCTGTTTTTT; CDR3: CAIQAGNTGELFF
D: .; J: TRBJ1-1; size: .; length: 12; V: TRBV6-1; DNA: TGTGCCACCGCCAGGGCGAACACTGAAGCTTTCTTT; CDR3: CATARANTEAFF
D: .; J: TRBJ2-7; size: .; length: 14; V: TRBV18; DNA: TGTGCCAGCTCACCACCGGGAGAAATATACGAGCAGTACTTC; CDR3: CASSPPGEIYEQYF
D: .; J: TRBJ1-2; size: .; length: 14; V: TRBV4-1; DNA: TGCGCCAGCAGCCAAGATCTTGAGGGAAGGCCCTACACCTTC; CDR3: CASSQDLEGRPYTF
D: .; J: TRBJ2-7; size: .; length: 14; V: TRBV5-1; DNA: TGCGCCAGCAGCACGGACAACCCCTCCTACGAGCAGTACTTC; CDR3: CASSTDNPSYEQYF
D: .; J: TRBJ2-7; size: .; length: 13; V: TRBV11-2; DNA: TGTGCCAGCAGCTTAGAACCCGGGGGTGGGCAGTACTTC; CDR3: CASSLEPGGGQYF
D: TRBD2; J: TRBJ2-1; size: .; length: 16; V: TRBV5-1; DNA: TGCGCCAGCAGCCCAGGACTAGCGGGGCGACAGAATGAGCAGTTCTTC; CDR3: CASSPGLAGRQNEQFF
D: .; J: TRBJ2-1; size: .; length: 14; V: TRBV7-9; DNA: TGTGCCAGCAGCTTAGAGGGCCGGTGGGATGAGCAGTTCTTC; CDR3: CASSLEGRWDEQFF
D: TRBD1; J: TRBJ1-2; size: .; length: 16; V: TRBV9; DNA: TGTGCCAGCAGCGTAGGGGATGGGGGGACAGGGTCTGGCTACACCTTC; CDR3: CASSVGDGGTGSGYTF
D: .; J: TRBJ2-5; size: .; length: 12; V: TRBV18; DNA: TGTGCCAGCTCACCATTGGGAGAGACCCAGTACTTC; CDR3: CASSPLGETQYF
D: .; J: TRBJ2-1; size: .; length: 16; V: TRBV11-2; DNA: TGTGCCAGCAGCACCCTAGGAAACCACCTCTACAATGAGCAGTTCTTC; CDR3: CASSTLGNHLYNEQFF
D: TRBD2; J: TRBJ2-3; size: .; length: 13; V: TRBV7-9; DNA: TGTGCCAGCAGGCGGGAGGCCACAGATACGCAGTATTTT; CDR3: CASRREATDTQYF
D: TRBD2; J: TRBJ2-5; size: .; length: 13; V: TRBV30; DNA: TGTGCCTGTGCAAGCGGGGGGGCGGAGACCCAGTACTTC; CDR3: CACASGGAETQYF
D: TRBD1; J: TRBJ1-5; size: .; length: 15; V: TRBV2; DNA: TGTGCCGGCAGTGAAGCGGGACAGAGCAATCAGCCCCAGCATTTT; CDR3: CAGSEAGQSNQPQHF
D: TRBD1; J: TRBJ2-1; size: .; length: 14; V: TRBV2; DNA: TGTGCCAGCGCTCGGACAGGGCTAAACTATGAGCAGTTCTTC; CDR3: CASARTGLNYEQFF
D: TRBD1; J: TRBJ1-2; size: .; length: 14; V: TRBV19; DNA: TGTGCCAGTAGTCCGACAGGGATCGACTATGGCTACACCTTC; CDR3: CASSPTGIDYGYTF
D: .; J: TRBJ1-2; size: .; length: 14; V: TRBV5-6; DNA: TGTGCCAGCAGCCCCCCCCGGGGGCGAGGAGGCTACACCTTC; CDR3: CASSPPRGRGGYTF
D: TRBD2; J: TRBJ2-3; size: .; length: 15; V: TRBV4-1; DNA: TGCGCCAGCAGCCTTGGACTAGCGGGAGGGGATACGCAGTATTTT; CDR3: CASSLGLAGGDTQYF
D: .; J: TRBJ2-1; size: .; length: 12; V: TRBV18; DNA: TGTGCCAGCTCACCCGCGACGAGCAGGCAGTTCTTC; CDR3: CASSPATSRQFF
D: .; J: TRBJ2-7; size: .; length: 14; V: TRBV5-8; DNA: TGTGCCAGCAGCTTGGTTGGCAGCTCCTACGAGCAGTACTTC; CDR3: CASSLVGSSYEQYF
D: .; J: TRBJ1-2; size: .; length: 12; V: TRBV30; DNA: TGTGCCTGGAGTGTACTGTACTATGGCTACACCTTC; CDR3: CAWSVLYYGYTF
D: .; J: TRBJ1-6; size: .; length: 15; V: TRBV6-5; DNA: TGTGCCAGCAGTTACTCGGGCAGGCCAGGGTCACCCCTCCACTTT; CDR3: CASSYSGRPGSPLHF
D: .; J: TRBJ2-3; size: .; length: 14; V: TRBV7-9; DNA: TGTGCCAGCAGCCTATCGGACAGCCAGAATACGCAGTATTTT; CDR3: CASSLSDSQNTQYF
D: .; J: TRBJ2-7; size: .; length: 16; V: TRBV10-1; DNA: TGCGCCAGCAGTGAGTCCCTATTTGGACCGTCCCAGGTGCAGTACTTC; CDR3: CASSESLFGPSQVQYF
D: TRBD2; J: TRBJ2-4; size: .; length: 15; V: TRBV18; DNA: TGTGCCAGCTCACCAGTTCGCCAGGGAGGGGACATTCAGTACTTC; CDR3: CASSPVRQGGDIQYF
D: .; J: TRBJ1-6; size: .; length: 16; V: TRBV7-2; DNA: TGTGCCAGCAGCCCCCGGGAGGGGCAAGATAATTCACCCCTCCACTTT; CDR3: CASSPREGQDNSPLHF
D: .; J: TRBJ2-7; size: .; length: 13; V: TRBV7-9; DNA: TGTGCCAGCAGCTTAATACCAAACTACGAGCAGTACTTC; CDR3: CASSLIPNYEQYF
D: TRBD1; J: TRBJ2-7; size: .; length: 14; V: TRBV5-5; DNA: TGTGCCAGCAGCTTGGCAGGGGGCCGGGACGAGCAGTACTTC; CDR3: CASSLAGGRDEQYF
D: TRBD1; J: TRBJ1-1; size: .; length: 12; V: TRBV29-1; DNA: TGCAGCGTTGACCCAGGGGGAGTTGAAGCTTTCTTT; CDR3: CSVDPGGVEAFF
D: TRBD1; J: TRBJ2-2; size: .; length: 15; V: TRBV12-5; DNA: TGTGCTAGTGGTCCGGGACAGGCGAACACCGGGGAGCTGTTTTTT; CDR3: CASGPGQANTGELFF
D: TRBD1; J: TRBJ1-6; size: once; length: 16; V: TRBV4-1; DNA: TGCGCCAGCAGCCAAACTACCGGGACAGTAGTTTCACCCCTCCACTTT; CDR3: CASSQTTGTVVSPLHF
D: .; J: TRBJ1-2; size: .; length: 11; V: TRBV18; DNA: TGTGCCAGCTCACCCGGGGGCGGCTACACCTTC; CDR3: CASSPGGGYTF
D: TRBD1; J: TRBJ2-7; size: .; length: 14; V: TRBV27; DNA: TGTGCCAGCAGTAAGACAGGGTTTGGCTACGAGCAGTACTTC; CDR3: CASSKTGFGYEQYF
D: .; J: TRBJ1-4; size: few; length: 12; V: TRBV7-9; DNA: TGTGCCAGCAGTTCTGAGGAAGAAAAACTGTTTTTT; CDR3: CASSSEEEKLFF
D: .; J: TRBJ2-5; size: .; length: 16; V: TRBV21-1; DNA: TGTGCCAGCAGCAAAACCCGGGACAGGGTAATGAAGACCCAGTACTTC; CDR3: CASSKTRDRVMKTQYF
D: .; J: TRBJ1-6; size: few; length: 15; V: TRBV5-1; DNA: TGCGCCAGCAGCTTGGGGAGGTCCTATAATTCACCCCTCCACTTT; CDR3: CASSLGRSYNSPLHF
D: TRBD1; J: TRBJ1-3; size: .; length: 17; V: TRBV7-9; DNA: TGTGCCAGCAGCTCGGCCGGGACAGGGGGCTTTGGAAACACCATATATTTT; CDR3: CASSSAGTGGFGNTIYF
D: .; J: TRBJ1-6; size: .; length: 15; V: TRBV6-6; DNA: TGTGCCAGCCGCTCGGGTTTAAATCAAAATTCACCCCTCCACTTT; CDR3: CASRSGLNQNSPLHF
D: TRBD1; J: TRBJ2-3; size: .; length: 14; V: TRBV7-9; DNA: TGTGCCAGCAGACCTAGACAGGGGCGGGATACGCAGTATTTT; CDR3: CASRPRQGRDTQYF
D: .; J: TRBJ1-4; size: .; length: 15; V: TRBV28; DNA: TGTGCCAGCAGTTTAGAGGGCCAGGAAAATGAAAAACTGTTTTTT; CDR3: CASSLEGQENEKLFF
D: TRBD1; J: TRBJ2-7; size: .; length: 14; V: TRBV10-1; DNA: TGCGCCAGCAGTACCTTTGGGACAGGGCGCGAGCAGTACTTC; CDR3: CASSTFGTGREQYF